This TCR beta chain was sequenced in a study of Graves' ophthalmopathy and Graves' hyperthyroidism. Germline V CDR1 and CDR2: SNHLY, FYNNEI. Trimming removed 10 bases at V and 7 bases at J, with 19 bases between. This CDR3 is built from 14 residues. Regarding the study as a whole: Blood samples also showed most expanded thyroid clonotypes exceeding 0.001 frequency.

RNA served as the template for amplifying TCR beta CDR3 regions. HTBI primers were employed in first-round RT-PCR, then a second-round multiplex PCR followed. TCRdb passed the multiplex PCR reads through MiXCR, listing each CDR3 protein once. The data hold 660,000 or so distinct CDR3 sequences, with roughly 41% observed a single time. This clonotype was detected ten times or more. Its antigen is not identified. The TCR sequence derives from an adult man with Graves' ophthalmopathy. Sequenced sample: peripheral blood. V is TRBV2 and J is TRBJ1-4; possibly TRBD1 for D (5 bases). CDR3 DNA sequence: TGTGCCACGGGGGAGGACAACTACTCTGAAAAACTGTTTTTT. Its translation: CATGEDNYSEKLFF.